Listed below are T cell receptor beta chains from one sample, sequenced in a study of beta chain features in type 1 diabetes. Data came from immunoSEQ multiplex PCR; TCRdb stores just in-frame clones and leaves some out. The sample carries 330,000 or so clones, around an eighth recorded once. The sequencing input was naive CD4+ T cells from blood. These receptor sequences come from a woman aged 18-30 years with type 1 diabetes. The CDR3 runs from the conserved cysteine through the conserved F or W. The order of the fields is D gene, V gene, clone size, J gene, CDR3 DNA, CDR3 protein. The D gene is left open where the match is weak. A row's size may be missing; if present it is once, few, many or a size class.

>TRBD2|TRBV15|few|TRBJ2-3
TGTGCCACCAGCAGAGGGGCGGGGGGGCCAGATACGCAGTATTTT
CATSRGAGGPDTQYF
>-|TRBV11-2|few|TRBJ2-7
TGTGCCAGCAGCTTAACCCCTCAGGGCCACGAGCAGTACTTC
CASSLTPQGHEQYF
>-|TRBV5-1|-|TRBJ1-1
TGCGCCAGCAGCTTGGGCCTCTCCACGGAGATGAACACTGAAGCTTTCTTT
CASSLGLSTEMNTEAFF
>-|TRBV7-2|few|TRBJ1-1
TGTGCCAGCAGCCCCGGGACATTCGGAGCTTTCTTT
CASSPGTFGAFF
>TRBD1|TRBV14|-|TRBJ1-4
TGTGCCAGCAGCCTCACAGGGGTCACTAATGAAAAACTGTTTTTT
CASSLTGVTNEKLFF
>-|TRBV4-3|few|TRBJ2-7
TGCGCCAGCAGCCAAGTAATCGGCTACGAGCAGTACTTC
CASSQVIGYEQYF
>TRBD1|TRBV7-2|few|TRBJ2-5
TGTGCCAGCGGCCGGGACAGGGCGAGCCAGTACTTC
CASGRDRASQYF
>-|TRBV27|-|TRBJ2-7
TGTGCCAGCAGTTTATCGCCGGAGCTTGCCTACGAGCAGTACTTC
CASSLSPELAYEQYF
>-|TRBV6-6|-|TRBJ2-3
TGTGCCAGCAGCCCCGACTACCGCACAGATACGCAGTATTTT
CASSPDYRTDTQYF
>-|TRBV28|-|TRBJ1-2
TGTGCCAGCAGTTTTATCGGCGGGGAGAGAGGCTACACCTTC
CASSFIGGERGYTF
>-|TRBV29-1|few|TRBJ2-6
TGCAGCGTCTTCCAGGCCTCCGGGGCCAACGTCCTGACTTTC
CSVFQASGANVLTF
>-|TRBV5-4|few|TRBJ1-2
TGTGCCAGCAGCTTGGAAGGAGCCGGCTACACCTTC
CASSLEGAGYTF
>TRBD2|TRBV7-2|few|TRBJ2-5
TGTGCCAGCAGCTTCGGCGGGGGGGTAGAGACCCAGTACTTC
CASSFGGGVETQYF
>TRBD2|TRBV12-5|-|TRBJ2-3
TGTGCTAGTGGTCCCCCAGCGGGAGGGTCGGATACGCAGTATTTT
CASGPPAGGSDTQYF
>-|TRBV6-1|few|TRBJ1-6
TGTGCCAGCAGTGAAATGCGGGTCTTGGACTCACCCCTCCACTTT
CASSEMRVLDSPLHF
>-|TRBV7-2|-|TRBJ2-1
TGTGCCAGCAGGGCGCGGGAGGTTCCCAGGGGGAATGAGCAGTTCTTC
CASRAREVPRGNEQFF
>-|TRBV2|few|TRBJ2-7
TGTGCCAGCAGGGGAGGTTCTTGGGAGCAGTACTTC
CASRGGSWEQYF
>-|TRBV29-1|few|TRBJ2-3
TGCAGCGTTGACTCCCGGCGGGACGGCACAGATACGCAGTATTTT
CSVDSRRDGTDTQYF
>TRBD1|TRBV7-9|few|TRBJ2-1
TGTGCCAGCAGCTTGGACAGGGTCTACAATGAGCAGTTCTTC
CASSLDRVYNEQFF
>-|TRBV18|-|TRBJ2-3
TGTGCCAGCTCACCGGCGGGTTCGGATACGCAGTATTTT
CASSPAGSDTQYF
>-|TRBV30|-|TRBJ2-1
TGTGCCTGGAGCCTTTTCAGGAATGAGCAGTTCTTC
CAWSLFRNEQFF
>-|TRBV19|few|TRBJ1-1
TGTGCCAGTAGTATTGATAGCCTCCCTCCTCGAGCTTTCTTT
CASSIDSLPPRAFF
>-|TRBV11-3|-|TRBJ2-1
TGTGCCAGCAGCTTTCAGGGGATGGGGAATGAGCAGTTCTTC
CASSFQGMGNEQFF
>-|TRBV7-9|-|TRBJ2-7
TGTGCCAGCAGCCCGGACGGCGGGGCCCAGTACTTC
CASSPDGGAQYF
>TRBD2|TRBV7-2|-|TRBJ2-1
TGTGCCAGCAGCTTAGCCGGGACTAGCGGCTTCAATGAGCAGTTCTTC
CASSLAGTSGFNEQFF
>TRBD2|TRBV19|-|TRBJ2-5
TGTGCCAGTAGTCTTCAAGGGACTAGCGGGGGTACGGAGACCCAGTACTTC
CASSLQGTSGGTETQYF
>TRBD1|TRBV9|-|TRBJ2-3
TGTGCCAGCAGCCCGAGGCCGATGCGGACAGGCACCAGCACAGATACGCAGTATTTT
CASSPRPMRTGTSTDTQYF
>TRBD2|TRBV4-3|few|TRBJ2-1
TGCGCCAGCAGCCAAGTTGGACTAGCGGACTCCTACAATGAGCAGTTCTTC
CASSQVGLADSYNEQFF
>TRBD2|TRBV7-2|-|TRBJ2-7
TGTGCCAGCAGCTTAGGGCTAGCGGGATACGAGCAGTACTTC
CASSLGLAGYEQYF
>TRBD1|TRBV18|-|TRBJ2-5
TGTGCCAGCTCACCGGCTTGGGGGACAGGGGAGACCCAGTACTTC
CASSPAWGTGETQYF
>-|TRBV27|-|TRBJ2-3
TGTGCCAGCAGTTTATTGAGAAGAGAGGGCCAGGATACGCAGTATTTT
CASSLLRREGQDTQYF
>TRBD1|TRBV6-6|few|TRBJ1-2
TGTGCCAGCAGACAGACAGGGGTCGACTATGGCTACACCTTC
CASRQTGVDYGYTF
>TRBD1|TRBV7-2|-|TRBJ1-4
TGTGCCAGCAGCTCCTTGGACAGGGGGTATGAAAAACTGTTTTTT
CASSSLDRGYEKLFF
>-|TRBV4-1|few|TRBJ2-1
TGCGCCAGCAGCCAAAGCCCCGCAGGGTTCTACAATGAGCAGTTCTTC
CASSQSPAGFYNEQFF
>-|TRBV2|few|TRBJ1-1
TGTGCCAGCGTGGGCTTGGGCACTGAAGCTTTCTTT
CASVGLGTEAFF
>-|TRBV5-1|-|TRBJ1-4
TGCGCCAGCAGCTTGGAGACACTGGAAAAACTGTTTTTT
CASSLETLEKLFF
>-|TRBV28|-|TRBJ1-1
TGTGCCAGCAGTTTCTCAGTTAACACTGAAGCTTTCTTT
CASSFSVNTEAFF
>-|TRBV30|few|TRBJ2-7
TGTGCCTGGAGTGTAACTAGAACCGCCTACGAGCAGTACTTC
CAWSVTRTAYEQYF
>-|TRBV20-1|few|TRBJ1-1
TGCAGTGCTAGATCTGGGCCTGAAGCTTTCTTT
CSARSGPEAFF
>-|TRBV21-1|few|TRBJ1-5
TGTGCCAGCAGCAAAGCGCCGTGCGGTCAGCCCCAGCATTTT
CASSKAPCGQPQHF
>-|TRBV5-4|few|TRBJ1-1
TGTGCCAGCTCGTGGCAGGGATTTCTGGACACTGAAGCTTTCTTT
CASSWQGFLDTEAFF
>-|TRBV29-1|-|TRBJ1-4
TGCAGCGCTACGACGGAGGAGAATGAAAAACTGTTTTTT
CSATTEENEKLFF
>-|TRBV2|few|TRBJ2-7
TGTGCCAGCAGTTTGGAGGGAGAGGCCTACGAGCAGTACTTC
CASSLEGEAYEQYF
>TRBD2|TRBV18|-|TRBJ2-7
TGTGCCAGCTCACCCTTTACCGGGGGGGCCGGGCGCGAGCAGTACTTC
CASSPFTGGAGREQYF
>TRBD1|TRBV9|-|TRBJ2-7
TGTGCCAGCAGCGCGATTCCGACAGGGGAAGCCTACGAGCAGTACTTC
CASSAIPTGEAYEQYF
>-|TRBV28|-|TRBJ2-2
TGTGCCAGCAAAGGTTTTGCAGCGTACACCGGGGAGCTGTTTTTT
CASKGFAAYTGELFF
>-|TRBV21-1|-|TRBJ2-7
TGTGCCACCCCCCGACTGGCCGGAGCCTACGAGCAGTACTTC
CATPRLAGAYEQYF
>TRBD1|TRBV7-2|few|TRBJ1-2
TGTGCCAGCAGCCTGAGGACAGGGGGCGCGCAGGGCTACACCTTC
CASSLRTGGAQGYTF
>-|TRBV29-1|-|TRBJ1-1
TGCAGCGCCGTCGGGTACACTGAAGCTTTCTTT
CSAVGYTEAFF
>TRBD1|TRBV7-2|few|TRBJ2-2
TGTGCCAGCAGCCACTCAGGGGGAACCGGGGAGCTGTTTTTT
CASSHSGGTGELFF
>TRBD1|TRBV7-8|-|TRBJ1-5
TGTGCCAGCAGCGGGCAACAGGGGAATCAGCCCCAGCATTTT
CASSGQQGNQPQHF
>TRBD2|TRBV19|few|TRBJ2-1
TGTGCCAGTAGGGTTAGCGGGGGGGGAAACAATGAGCAGTTCTTC
CASRVSGGGNNEQFF
>-|TRBV18|-|TRBJ2-6
TGTGCCAGCTCACCAGTGAAGAGCTCTGGGGCCAACGTCCTGACTTTC
CASSPVKSSGANVLTF
>-|TRBV5-4|few|TRBJ2-7
TGTGCCAGCAGCGGGGACTTATACTACGAGCAGTACTTC
CASSGDLYYEQYF
>TRBD2|TRBV5-1|few|TRBJ2-1
TGCGCCAGCAGCGGGACTAGCGGGGAGCCCCGCGAGCAGTTCTTC
CASSGTSGEPREQFF